Below, 30 T cell receptor beta chains from the same sample are listed, as sequenced in a study of Graves' ophthalmopathy and Graves' hyperthyroidism. TCR beta CDR3 amplification used RNA transcripts. HTBI-primed RT-PCR formed the first round, and a multiplex PCR formed the second. MiXCR, run by TCRdb on the multiplex PCR reads, gives a single entry per CDR3 protein. The table lists about 390,000 distinct CDR3 sequences, just over 15% of them singletons. Sequencing input: peripheral blood. The receptors stem from a woman under 30 with stable Graves' hyperthyroidism.

The table lists this clonotype with many counts. The chain is built from TRBV7-9 and TRBJ2-5, with 7 bases fitting TRBD1. Germline V gene sequence: CDR1 SEHNR, CDR2 FQNEAQ (reference sequence). The CDR3 totals 15 residues. Trimming took 5 bases from V and 5 from J; bases not matched to a gene: 11. The CDR3 here is CASSLFRQGRETQYF. CDR3 nucleotides: TGTGCCAGCAGCCTCTTCCGACAGGGACGGGAGACCCAGTACTTC. Supplemented by reference TRBV7-9 and TRBJ2-5, the full variable domain reads DTGVSQNPRHKITKRGQNVTFRCDPISEHNRLYWYRQTLGQGPEFLTYFQNEAQLEKSRLLSDRFSAERPKGSFSTLEIQRTEQGDSAMYLCASSLFRQGRETQYFGPGTRLLVL.

The rearrangement joins TRBV6-1 to TRBJ2-7; D gene unclear. Trimming removed 6 bases at V and 0 bases at J, with 9 bases between. The CDR3 sequence is 13 residues long. Per the germline V gene, CDR1 is MNHNS and CDR2 is SASEGT. As DNA, the CDR3 is TGTGCCAGCAGCGCCCCTGGCTCCTACGAGCAGTACTTC. Translating gives CASSAPGSYEQYF.

This clonotype was recorded at least ten times. This chain joins TRBV7-9 and TRBJ1-2; 8 nucleotides agree with TRBD1. J was trimmed by 8 bases and V by 5 bases; bases with no gene match: 4. Germline V CDR1 and CDR2: SEHNR, FQNEAQ (reference sequence). The CDR3 loop spans 12 amino acids. As DNA, the CDR3 is TGTGCCAGCAGCGCTGACAGGGGCGGCTACACCTTC. This encodes CASSADRGGYTF.

This clonotype was detected ten times or more. The V call is TRBV20-1, the J call TRBJ1-1, with D possibly matching TRBD1 (5 bases). The CDR3 runs to 18 residues. Trimming shortened V by 4 bases and J by 4 bases, and 28 bases separated the two germline ends. Germline loops: CDR1 DFQATT, CDR2 SNEGSKA (reference sequence). CDR3 nucleotide sequence: TGCAGTGCTAAGAACACGGGGGAGGGAGCAATAGGAGCCACTGAAGCTTTCTTT. Protein product: CSAKNTGEGAIGATEAFF.

This clonotype was observed many times. The chain combines TRBV6-5 with TRBJ2-7; 8 positions agree with TRBD1. The germline V gene encodes CDR1 MNHEY and CDR2 SVGAGI. V lost 1 base, J lost 6 bases, and 5 bases stayed unmatched. This CDR3 region has 14 residues. DNA for the CDR3: TGTGCCAGCAGTTACTTCGACAGGGGACGCGAGCAGTACTTC. It encodes CASSYFDRGREQYF.

This clonotype was observed at least ten times. CDR3 amino acids: CAISGTGAGYTF. CDR3 DNA: TGTGCCATCAGCGGGACAGGGGCTGGCTACACCTTC. This chain joins TRBV10-3 and TRBJ1-2; 10 bases match TRBD1. Germline V CDR1 and CDR2: ENHRY, SYGVKD. The CDR3 is 12 residues long. V lost 6 bases to trimming and J lost 7 bases; unmatched junction nucleotides: 2.

This clonotype came up many times. This sequence joins TRBV6-5 and TRBJ2-5; D might be TRBD1 (6 bases). Germline values: CDR1 MNHEY, CDR2 SVGAGI. Deletions cut 7 bases from V and 3 bases from J, with 12 bases between. The CDR3 totals 13 residues. CDR3 bases: TGTGCCAGCACCGGTGACAGGAAAGAGACCCAGTACTTC. This sequence encodes CASTGDRKETQYF.

This clonotype was counted many times. The CDR3 region has the DNA TGTGCCAGCAGCTTAGGAGATTTGGGCTACGAGCAGTACTTC. It translates to CASSLGDLGYEQYF. The genes are TRBV11-3 and TRBJ2-7; unclear D gene. The length of the CDR3 is 14 residues. Looked up from germline, CDR1 is SGHNT and CDR2 is YENEEA. V was shortened by 1 base and J by 3 bases, with 10 bases between the two germline ends.

The CDR3 sequence is CASSLSPKETQYF. In nucleotides, the CDR3 is TGTGCCAGCAGCTTAAGCCCCAAAGAGACCCAGTACTTC. The chain has TRBV7-2 and TRBJ2-5; D uncertain. This CDR3 has 13 amino acids. The germline V gene has CDR1 SGHTA and CDR2 FQGNSA. V lost 2 bases to trimming and J lost 3 bases, with 7 bases between them.

This sequence joins TRBV29-1 and TRBJ1-2, with a possible D match to TRBD1 (6 bases). CDR1 SQVTM and CDR2 ANQGSEA come from the germline V gene. V shed 4 bases and J shed 4 bases, with 13 bases lying between them. This CDR3 contains 13 residues. CDR3 region: CSVGGQITYGYTF. CDR3 nucleotide sequence: TGCAGCGTTGGCGGACAGATTACCTATGGCTACACCTTC.

This clonotype was picked up many times. This chain uses TRBV7-6 with TRBJ1-5; a weak D match, TRBD1 (6 bases). From germline, CDR1 is SGHVS and CDR2 FNYEAQ. The ends were cut back, 5 bases at V and 5 bases at J, with 19 bases in the middle. The CDR3 totals 16 residues. The DNA of the CDR3 is TGTGCCAGCAGCCCAGAGTGGGGCCAGGGGCATCAGCCCCAGCATTTT. It translates to CASSPEWGQGHQPQHF. Full variable domain (remainder filled in from reference TRBV7-6 and TRBJ1-5): GAGVSQSPRYKVTKRGQDVALRCDPISGHVSLYWYRQALGQGPEFLTYFNYEAQQDKSGLPNDRFSAERPEGSISTLTIQRTEQRDSAMYRCASSPEWGQGHQPQHFGDGTRLSIL.

At least ten counts were recorded for this clonotype. This CDR3 is CASSWLTETSGANVLTF. The CDR3 DNA reads as TGTGCCAGCAGTTGGCTGACAGAGACATCTGGGGCCAACGTCCTGACTTTC. This chain joins TRBV27 and TRBJ2-6, with D possibly TRBD1 on 5 matching bases. V dropped 4 bases and J dropped 1 base, with 14 bases sitting between them. Germline-derived CDR1 and CDR2 are MNHEY and SMNVEV (reference sequence). This CDR3 contains 17 residues. The full variable domain, in which reference TRBV27 and TRBJ2-6 provide the parts outside the CDR3, is EAQVTQNPRYLITVTGKKLTVTCSQNMNHEYMSWYRQDPGLGLRQIYYSMNVEVTDKGDVPEGYKVSRKEKRNFPLILESPSPNQTSLYFCASSWLTETSGANVLTFGAGSRLTVL.

This clonotype was recorded at least ten times. The chain uses TRBV20-1 and TRBJ1-2, with D unclear. V shed 0 bases and J shed 6 bases, with 11 bases lying between them. The germline CDR1 and CDR2 sequences are DFQATT and SNEGSKA (reference sequence). This CDR3 is 13 amino acids long. The CDR3 reads CSARDYQAHGYTF. CDR3 DNA sequence: TGCAGTGCTAGAGATTACCAGGCCCATGGCTACACCTTC.

This clonotype was picked up many times. The genes are TRBV11-2 and TRBJ1-1; no reliable D call. Germline-derived CDR1 and CDR2 are SGHAT and FQNNGV. The CDR3 length is 12 residues. V was pared by 4 bases and J by 8 bases, with 11 bases between. The CDR3 DNA is TGTGCCAGCAGCTATGAGGGCGTGGAAGCTTTCTTT. Protein product: CASSYEGVEAFF.

This clonotype is a singleton in its sample. Here the CDR3 omits its conserved ending phenylalanine or tryptophan, so a read error is the likely source. V and J are TRBV7-2 and TRBJ2-7; D is unresolved. CDR1 is SGHTA and CDR2 is FQGNSA in the germline V gene. There are 12 residues in the CDR3. Trimming left V 6 bases short and J 2 bases short, with 8 bases between. Here the CDR3 DNA reads TGTGCCAGCAGTTGGAGCCCCTACGAGCAGTACTCC. This encodes CASSWSPYEQYS.

This clonotype came up many times. CDR3 loop: CASSLVRVGGEAFF. CDR3 bases: TGTGCCAGCAGCTTAGTTAGGGTGGGTGGTGAAGCTTTCTTT. The rearrangement joins TRBV11-2 to TRBJ1-1; D is uncertain. V lost 1 base, J lost 7 bases, and 13 bases lay in between. The germline V gene encodes CDR1 SGHAT and CDR2 FQNNGV. CDR3 length equals 14 residues.

A word on this clonotype: A much more abundant neighbour one base away suggests this may be a read error. This chain uses TRBV9 with TRBJ2-7; tentatively, D is TRBD2 (5 bases). Germline V CDR1 and CDR2: SGDLS, YYNGEE. Trimming cost V 2 bases and J 5 bases, with 8 bases left between them. This CDR3 region has 12 residues. CDR3 nucleotide sequence: TGTGCCAGCAGCGTCGGGGAGAACGAGCAGTACTTC. It yields the protein CASSVGENEQYF.

This clonotype was recorded many times. Mismatch with germline at one junction end may stem from a read error. The chain is built from TRBV6-5 and TRBJ1-2; possible D gene TRBD1, 6 bases. Looked up from germline, CDR1 is MNHEY and CDR2 is SVGAGI. The CDR3 runs to 15 residues. CDR3 protein: CASSYDGGRSYGYTF. CDR3 in DNA: TGTGCCAGTAGTTACGACGGGGGCAGGAGCTATGGCTACACCTTC.

For this clonotype: This may come from a read error, since a much larger clone is one base off. V and J are TRBV6-1 and TRBJ2-7; 9 nucleotides align to TRBD1. CDR3 length: 14 amino acids. In germline, CDR1 is MNHNS, CDR2 SASEGT. J gave up 3 bases and V 0 bases, and 0 bases lay outside the gene matches. CDR3 DNA: TGTGCCAGCAGTGAAGCGGGACAGGGCTACGAGCAGTACTTC. Amino acid sequence: CASSEAGQGYEQYF.

The chain carries TRBV6-1 and TRBJ2-7; 9 nucleotides match TRBD1. From germline, CDR1 is MNHNS and CDR2 SASEGT. The CDR3 totals 14 residues. After removal of 8 bases from V and 4 bases from J, the junction contained 9 bases not matched to a gene. CDR3 protein: CASLTGTGSYEQYF. The CDR3 region has the DNA TGTGCCAGCCTAACTGGGACAGGGTCATACGAGCAGTACTTC.

There are many counts of this clonotype. V is TRBV19 and J is TRBJ2-5; a weak D match, TRBD2 (5 bases). This CDR3 has 15 residues. Germline values: CDR1 LNHDA, CDR2 SQIVND (reference sequence). Trimming cost V 1 base and J 1 base, with 10 bases left between them. The CDR3 here is CASSIGGRSQETQYF. CDR3 nucleotide sequence: TGTGCCAGTAGTATAGGAGGGCGTAGCCAAGAGACCCAGTACTTC.

The chain combines TRBV13 with TRBJ1-2, with a possible D match to TRBD1 (5 bases). The germline CDR1 and CDR2 sequences are PRHDT and FYEKMQ (reference sequence). CDR3 size: 13 residues. V was cut by 5 bases and J by 8 bases, with 15 bases left in between. CDR3 coding DNA: TGTGCCAGCAGCCGCGGGGGTTTGTTGGGCTACACCTTC. Encoded protein: CASSRGGLLGYTF.

The gene calls are TRBV29-1 and TRBJ2-7; 9 nucleotides match TRBD2. This CDR3 is built from 14 residues. V lost 4 bases and J lost 5; bases outside the gene matches: 9. Germline CDR1 and CDR2: SQVTM and ANQGSEA. This chain's CDR3 is CSVVSGLAFHEQYF. DNA for the CDR3: TGCAGCGTTGTTTCGGGACTAGCATTCCACGAGCAGTACTTC.

The sample holds a few counts of this clonotype. CDR3 bases: TGCGCCAGCAGCCAACCCAAGACAGGGAACTATGGCTACACCTTC. Translating it yields CASSQPKTGNYGYTF. This sequence joins TRBV4-1 and TRBJ1-2; 7 bases map to TRBD1. The trim removed 2 bases at V and 2 bases at J, leaving 5 bases unmatched. Germline V gives CDR1 MGHRA, CDR2 YSYEKL. The CDR3 sequence is 15 residues long.

Many counts were recorded for this clonotype. The chain carries TRBV19 and TRBJ1-2, with a weak D call TRBD1 (5 bases). V shed 8 bases and J shed 2 bases, with 21 bases lying between them. Germline values: CDR1 LNHDA, CDR2 SQIVND (reference sequence). CDR3 size: 16 residues. This CDR3 reads CASLGVSGITNYGYTF. In DNA form, the CDR3 reads TGTGCCAGTCTAGGTGTATCAGGGATTACGAACTATGGCTACACCTTC.

This clonotype has ten or more counts. The chain carries TRBV28 and TRBJ1-5; 7 positions match TRBD1. After removal of 5 bases from V and 2 bases from J, the junction contained 6 bases not matched to a gene. Germline loops: CDR1 MDHEN, CDR2 SYDVKM. CDR3 size: 15 residues. The CDR3 here is CASSPTGMGNQPQHF. As DNA, the CDR3 is TGTGCCAGCAGTCCGACAGGGATGGGCAATCAGCCCCAGCATTTT.

This clonotype occurred a few times. Its ends do not fully match the called genes, so a read error is possible. This rearrangement joins TRBV11-2 to TRBJ1-6; 7 positions match TRBD1. Germline CDR1 and CDR2: SGHAT and FQNNGV. This CDR3 region has 15 residues. This CDR3 is CASSTGTVRNSHLHF. The DNA of the CDR3 is TGTGCCAGCAGCACCGGGACAGTGAGAAATTCACACCTCCACTTT.

This chain joins TRBV6-1 and TRBJ1-2, with TRBD1 as a possible D gene (5 bases). V was clipped by 6 bases and J by 8 bases, with 16 bases between them. Per germline, CDR1 MNHNS and CDR2 SASEGT. This CDR3 region has 13 residues. Here the CDR3 reads CASSADRVKGYTF. The CDR3 nucleotides read TGTGCCAGCAGCGCCGACAGAGTTAAAGGCTACACCTTC.

This clonotype was seen at least ten times. This chain uses TRBV5-1 with TRBJ2-7, with D tentatively TRBD1 (5 bases). The CDR3 sequence is 13 residues long. Germline lookup yields CDR1 SGHRS and CDR2 YFSETQ. V dropped 5 bases and J dropped 0 bases, with 9 bases sitting between them. CDR3 DNA: TGCGCCAGCAGAGGGGAAAGCTCCTACGAGCAGTACTTC. This codes for CASRGESSYEQYF.

CDR3 amino acids: CASSPNTRGSRRYANTGELFF. The CDR3 nucleotides are TGTGCCAGCAGTCCGAACACCCGGGGGTCCCGACGTTACGCGAACACCGGGGAGCTGTTTTTT. The V and J genes are TRBV6-7 and TRBJ2-2; D is perhaps TRBD2 (6 bases). TRBV6-7 falls under the ORF class, with uncertain function. The CDR3 is made up of 21 amino acids. V was pared by 5 bases and J by 0 bases, with 28 bases between.